The clone carrying this T cell receptor (beta chain) has more than one count but fewer than ten. The antigen is not known. The data are from a study of CD8 T cells in ankylosing spondylitis. Study observations and caveats: The disease-linked clones had a CD8+ phenotype and low blood frequencies. Ankylosing spondylitis blood seemed to carry a telltale TCR beta motif made of several highly homologous variants. Reports say disease-linked clones showed up significantly more in matched ankylosing spondylitis synovial fluid.

Libraries of TCR beta came from quantitative 5'-RACE with molecular barcodes. A single record per CDR3 protein comes from TCRdb applying MiXCR to the 5' RACE reads. The sample records about 310,000 distinct CDR3 sequences, around 20% being singletons. V lost 5 bases, J lost 5 bases, and 16 bases lay in between. The length of the CDR3 is 16 residues. Material for sequencing was blood, either unsorted or a sorted T cell fraction (not recorded which). V usage is TRBV12-3 or TRBV12-4 and J usage is TRBJ1-6; D perhaps matches TRBD1 (5 bases). This sequence was found in a female donor with ankylosing spondylitis or in good health (not recorded which). The CDR3 region has the DNA TGTGCCAGCAGTCAAGGGGTCTTAGTAGATAATTCACCCCTCCACTTT. Translated, it gives CASSQGVLVDNSPLHF.